This T cell receptor beta chain was identified during a study of technical replicates of blood from several donors. In germline, CDR1 is MNHNY, CDR2 SVGAGI (reference sequence). The V gene end was trimmed by 5 bases and the J gene end by 7 bases; junction bases not matched to a gene: 10. CDR3 length equals 15 residues. Sequencing was performed with immunoSEQ multiplex PCR; in TCRdb, only in-frame clones are kept and a portion is missing. The table records about 69,000 clones, around 90% of them present only once. The TCR sequence derives from a human donor in good health. Some clones in this sample may be carry-over from other donors' samples. The specimen sequenced was PBMCs. This chain links TRBV6-6 with TRBJ2-1; 8 nucleotides align to TRBD2. This CDR3 reads CASSESSGGMNEQFF. The CDR3 DNA reads TGTGCCAGCAGTGAGTCGAGCGGGGGAATGAATGAGCAGTTCTTC.